The present TCR beta chain was sequenced within a study of monozygotic twins with inflammatory bowel disease. Overall study findings and caveats: A single strong clonotype or signal linked to IBD was not supported. Healthy co-twins had higher TCRbeta inverse Simpson diversity than their IBD twins.

UMIs that had a 6-nucleotide sample barcode were put in using template switching. TCRdb reprocessed the 5' RACE reads and reports one entry per CDR3 protein, with no DNA. This table lists around 140,000 distinct CDR3 sequences. Of note for this clonotype: Its antigen is not known.

The sequencing sample was made of blood. This TCR derives from a human donor with ulcerative colitis or Crohn's disease, or a healthy co-twin of an affected twin (not recorded which).

CDR3 region: CASTLEGTSGTGGYNEQFF. V and J are TRBV12-3 or TRBV12-4 and TRBJ2-1; TCRdb reports TRBD2, a call that lacks DNA to check it against. CDR3 length: 19 residues.